This TCR beta chain was documented in a study of blood T cell repertoires in COVID-19. Original analysis: It was from reference gene primer amplification that nucleated cell counts were estimated. Sequenced by immunoSEQ multiplex PCR; TCRdb stores in-frame clones only, minus some. V, J and clone size are taken as reported in that table, and D and trimming were inferred from the DNA itself. This sample carries fewer than 200,000 clones, about 90% of them seen once, and the ten largest clones take about 22%. Germline V gene lookup returns CDR1 SGHTS and CDR2 YDEGEE. The CDR3 consists of 15 residues. Trimming cost V 0 bases and J 5 bases; bases outside gene matches: 6.

The specimen was peripheral blood. The gene calls are TRBV5-8 and TRBJ2-5, with 8 nucleotides matching TRBD1. The TCR sequence derives from a man aged 55 to 70 with active or convalescent COVID-19. The CDR3 here is CASSLVQGASETQYF. CDR3 sequence (DNA): TGTGCCAGCAGCTTGGTTCAGGGGGCTTCTGAGACCCAGTACTTC.